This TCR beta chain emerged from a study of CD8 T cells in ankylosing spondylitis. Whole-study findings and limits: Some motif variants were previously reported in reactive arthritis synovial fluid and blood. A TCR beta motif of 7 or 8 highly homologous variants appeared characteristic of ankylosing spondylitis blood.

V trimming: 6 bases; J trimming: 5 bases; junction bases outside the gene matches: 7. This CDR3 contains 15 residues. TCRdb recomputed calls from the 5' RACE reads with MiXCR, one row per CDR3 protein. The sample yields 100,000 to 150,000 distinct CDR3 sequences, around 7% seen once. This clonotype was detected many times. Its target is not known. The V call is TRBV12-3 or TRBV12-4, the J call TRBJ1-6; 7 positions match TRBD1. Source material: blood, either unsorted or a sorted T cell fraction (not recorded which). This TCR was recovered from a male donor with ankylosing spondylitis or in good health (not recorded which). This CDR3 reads CASSRDSINNSPLHF. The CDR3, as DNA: TGTGCCAGCAGCCGGGACAGTATTAATAATTCACCCCTCCACTTT.